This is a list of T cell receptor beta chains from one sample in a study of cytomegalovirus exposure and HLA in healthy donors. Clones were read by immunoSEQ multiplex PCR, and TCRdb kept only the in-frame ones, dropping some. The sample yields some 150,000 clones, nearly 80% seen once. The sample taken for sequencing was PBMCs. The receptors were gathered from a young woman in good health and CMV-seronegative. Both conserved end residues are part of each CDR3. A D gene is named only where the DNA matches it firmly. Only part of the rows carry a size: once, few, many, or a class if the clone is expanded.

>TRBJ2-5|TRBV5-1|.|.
CASSSGGGPRETQYF
TGCGCCAGCAGCTCGGGAGGGGGCCCCCGAGAGACCCAGTACTTC
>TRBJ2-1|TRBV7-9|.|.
CASSAGHPSYNEQFF
TGTGCCAGCAGCGCCGGACACCCCTCCTACAATGAGCAGTTCTTC
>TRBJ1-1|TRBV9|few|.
CASSVSQQAMNTEAFF
TGTGCCAGCAGCGTAAGCCAACAGGCCATGAACACTGAAGCTTTCTTT
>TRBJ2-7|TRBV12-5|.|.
CASDYHRRGEQYF
TGTGCTAGTGATTACCATCGACGGGGCGAGCAGTACTTC
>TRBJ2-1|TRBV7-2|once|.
CASSLYSSYNEQFF
TGTGCCAGCAGCTTATATAGCTCCTACAATGAGCAGTTCTTC
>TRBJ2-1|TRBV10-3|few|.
CAIGESGGTYNEQFF
TGTGCCATCGGGGAATCGGGGGGCACCTACAATGAGCAGTTCTTC
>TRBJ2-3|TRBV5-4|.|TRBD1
CASSRRTGVSDTDTQYF
TGTGCCAGCAGCCGAAGGACAGGAGTTTCGGACACAGATACGCAGTATTTT
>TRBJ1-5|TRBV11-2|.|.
CASSLDRDQPQHF
TGTGCCAGCAGCTTAGACAGGGATCAGCCCCAGCATTTT
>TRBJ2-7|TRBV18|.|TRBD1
CASSPPGTAVDEQYF
TGTGCCAGCTCACCACCCGGGACAGCGGTGGACGAGCAGTACTTC
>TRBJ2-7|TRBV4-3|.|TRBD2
CASSQDRGGSSYEQYF
TGCGCCAGCAGCCAAGATCGGGGGGGTAGCTCCTACGAGCAGTACTTC
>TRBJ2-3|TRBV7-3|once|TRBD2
CASSLIGTSTDTQYF
TGTGCCAGCAGCTTAATTGGGACTAGTACAGATACGCAGTATTTT
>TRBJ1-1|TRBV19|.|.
CASSSPPGHHTEAFF
TGTGCCAGTAGTAGCCCTCCGGGACACCACACTGAAGCTTTCTTT
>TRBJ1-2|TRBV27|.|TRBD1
CASSLYWTGGDYGYTF
TGTGCCAGCAGTTTATATTGGACAGGGGGCGACTATGGCTACACCTTC
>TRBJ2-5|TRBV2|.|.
CASILQETQYF
TGTGCCAGCATCCTCCAAGAGACCCAGTACTTC
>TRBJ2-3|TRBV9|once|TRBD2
CASSKLAGGRTDTQYF
TGTGCCAGCAGCAAACTAGCGGGGGGGCGAACAGATACGCAGTATTTT
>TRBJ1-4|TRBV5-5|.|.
CASSLGSGTPNEKLFF
TGTGCCAGCAGCTTGGGCTCCGGGACACCGAATGAAAAACTGTTTTTT
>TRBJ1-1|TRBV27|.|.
CASSLGVYTEAFF
TGTGCCAGCAGCCTCGGGGTATACACTGAAGCTTTCTTT
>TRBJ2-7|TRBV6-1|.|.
CASRHLGLNEQYF
TGTGCCAGCAGGCATCTGGGGCTCAACGAGCAGTACTTC
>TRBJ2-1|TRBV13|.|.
CASTTGEVESSYNEQFF
TGTGCCAGCACCACGGGTGAGGTTGAGAGCTCCTACAATGAGCAGTTCTTC
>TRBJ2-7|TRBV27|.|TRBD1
CASSSQGAGSYEQYF
TGTGCCAGCAGCTCCCAGGGGGCAGGTTCCTACGAGCAGTACTTC
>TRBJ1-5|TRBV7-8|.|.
CASSLGGGAGDMRNQPQHF
TGTGCCAGCAGCCTAGGGGGTGGTGCAGGGGATATGCGCAATCAGCCCCAGCATTTT
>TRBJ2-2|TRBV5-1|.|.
CASRNSGTGELFF
TGCGCCAGCAGGAACTCGGGCACCGGGGAGCTGTTTTTT
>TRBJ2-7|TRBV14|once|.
CASSRSGYEQYF
TGTGCCAGCAGCCGCAGCGGATACGAGCAGTACTTC
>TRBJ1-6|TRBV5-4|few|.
CASSFPGSGNSPLHF
TGTGCCAGCAGCTTTCCAGGGTCCGGTAATTCACCCCTCCACTTT
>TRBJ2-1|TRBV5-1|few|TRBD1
CASSLGTGTGYEQFF
TGCGCCAGCAGCTTGGGAACCGGGACAGGGTATGAGCAGTTCTTC
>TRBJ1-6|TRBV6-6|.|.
CASSYSGNGGPLHF
TGTGCCAGCAGTTACTCGGGCAACGGGGGGCCCCTCCACTTT
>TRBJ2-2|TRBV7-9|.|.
CASSLVGSTGELFF
TGTGCCAGCAGCTTAGTGGGCAGTACCGGGGAGCTGTTTTTT
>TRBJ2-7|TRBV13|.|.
CASSLGSLYEQYF
TGTGCCAGCAGCTTAGGGTCCCTTTACGAGCAGTACTTC
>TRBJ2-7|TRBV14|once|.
CASSQVNEQYF
TGTGCCAGCAGCCAAGTAAACGAGCAGTACTTC
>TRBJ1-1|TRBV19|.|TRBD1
CASTITGGVTEAFF
TGTGCCAGTACTATTACAGGGGGCGTGACTGAAGCTTTCTTT
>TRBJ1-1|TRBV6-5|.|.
CASSRALDTEAFF
TGTGCCAGCAGCAGGGCCCTTGACACTGAAGCTTTCTTT
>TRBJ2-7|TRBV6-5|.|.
CASNYSSRVYEQYF
TGTGCCAGCAATTACTCATCCAGGGTCTACGAGCAGTACTTC
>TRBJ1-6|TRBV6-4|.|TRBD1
CASPDRGNSPLHF
TGTGCCAGCCCGGACAGGGGTAATTCACCCCTCCACTTT
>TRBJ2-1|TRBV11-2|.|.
CASSLEVRITDEQFF
TGTGCCAGCAGCTTAGAGGTGCGAATAACGGATGAGCAGTTCTTC
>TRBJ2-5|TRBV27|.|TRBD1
CASRSLGQIQETQYF
TGTGCCAGCAGATCACTGGGACAGATACAAGAGACCCAGTACTTC
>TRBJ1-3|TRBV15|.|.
CATSREGGGIGNTIYF
TGTGCCACCAGCAGAGAAGGCGGGGGGATTGGAAACACCATATATTTT
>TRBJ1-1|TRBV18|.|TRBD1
CASSPLGQGNTEAFF
TGTGCCAGCTCACCGTTGGGACAGGGGAACACTGAAGCTTTCTTT
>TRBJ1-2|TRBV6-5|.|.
CASSYSFSGNGYTF
TGTGCCAGCAGTTACTCTTTTTCGGGGAATGGCTACACCTTC
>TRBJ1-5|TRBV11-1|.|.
CASSLGGGNQPQHF
TGTGCCAGCAGCTTAGGAGGAGGCAATCAGCCCCAGCATTTT
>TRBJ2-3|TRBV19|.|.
CASSSRLSDTQYF
TGTGCCAGTAGTTCCCGACTGTCAGATACGCAGTATTTT
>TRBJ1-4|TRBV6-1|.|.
CASSLNEKLFF
TGTGCCAGCAGTCTTAATGAAAAACTGTTTTTT